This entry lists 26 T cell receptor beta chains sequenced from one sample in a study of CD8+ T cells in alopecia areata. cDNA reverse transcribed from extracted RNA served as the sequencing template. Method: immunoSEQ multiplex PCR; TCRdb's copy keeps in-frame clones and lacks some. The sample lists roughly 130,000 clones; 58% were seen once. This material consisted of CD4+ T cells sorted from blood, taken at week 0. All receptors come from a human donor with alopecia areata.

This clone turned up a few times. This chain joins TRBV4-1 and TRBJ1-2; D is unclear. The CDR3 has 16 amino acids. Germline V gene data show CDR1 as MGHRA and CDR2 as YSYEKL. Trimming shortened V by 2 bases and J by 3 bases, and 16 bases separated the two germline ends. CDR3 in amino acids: CASSQPIGRADYGYTF. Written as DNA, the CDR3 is TGCGCCAGCAGCCAACCCATCGGACGGGCCGACTATGGCTACACCTTC.

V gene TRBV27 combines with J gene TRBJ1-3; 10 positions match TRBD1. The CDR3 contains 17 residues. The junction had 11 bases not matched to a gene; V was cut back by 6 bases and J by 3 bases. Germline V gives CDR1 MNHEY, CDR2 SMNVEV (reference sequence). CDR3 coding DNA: TGTGCCAGCAGCCGGACAGGGGGAACGTTCGGTGGAAACACCATATATTTT. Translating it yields CASSRTGGTFGGNTIYF.

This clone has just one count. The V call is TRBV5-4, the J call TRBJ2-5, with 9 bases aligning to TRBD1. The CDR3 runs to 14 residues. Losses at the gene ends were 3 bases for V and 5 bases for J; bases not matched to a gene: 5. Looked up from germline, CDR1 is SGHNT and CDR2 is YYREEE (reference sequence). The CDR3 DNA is TGTGCCAGCAGCTCGGGACAGGGCGGTGAGACCCAGTACTTC. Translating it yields CASSSGQGGETQYF. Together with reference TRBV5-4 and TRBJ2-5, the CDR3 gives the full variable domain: ETGVTQSPTHLIKTRGQQVTLRCSSQSGHNTVSWYQQALGQGPQFIFQYYREEENGRGNFPPRFSGLQFPNYSSELNVNALELDDSALYLCASSSGQGGETQYFGPGTRLLVL.

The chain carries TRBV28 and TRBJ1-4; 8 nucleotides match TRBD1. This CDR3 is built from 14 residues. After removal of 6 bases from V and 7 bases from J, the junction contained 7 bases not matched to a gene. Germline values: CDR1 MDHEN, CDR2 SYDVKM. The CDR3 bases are TGTGCCAGCAGGCGTCAGGGGGCCGGTGAAAAACTGTTTTTT. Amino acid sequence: CASRRQGAGEKLFF.

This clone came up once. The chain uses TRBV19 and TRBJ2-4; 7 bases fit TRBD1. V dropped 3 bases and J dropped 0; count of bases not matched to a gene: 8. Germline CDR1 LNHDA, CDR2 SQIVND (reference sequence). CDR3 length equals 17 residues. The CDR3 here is CASSIRTGNVAKNIQYF. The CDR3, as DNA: TGTGCCAGTAGTATTAGGACAGGAAACGTAGCCAAAAACATTCAGTACTTC.

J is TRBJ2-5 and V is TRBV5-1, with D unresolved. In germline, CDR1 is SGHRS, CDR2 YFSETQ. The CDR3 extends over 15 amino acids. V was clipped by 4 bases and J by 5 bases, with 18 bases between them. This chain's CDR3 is CASSPGRSYVETQYF. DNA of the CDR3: TGCGCCAGCAGCCCCGGCAGGAGTTATGTGGAGACCCAGTACTTC.

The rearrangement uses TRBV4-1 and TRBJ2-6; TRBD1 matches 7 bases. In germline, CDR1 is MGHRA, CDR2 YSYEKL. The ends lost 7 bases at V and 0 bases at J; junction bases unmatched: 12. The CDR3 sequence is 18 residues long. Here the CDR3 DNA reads TGCGCCAGCACTTATATAGAGACAGGGATCTCTGGGGCCAACGTCCTGACTTTC. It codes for CASTYIETGISGANVLTF.

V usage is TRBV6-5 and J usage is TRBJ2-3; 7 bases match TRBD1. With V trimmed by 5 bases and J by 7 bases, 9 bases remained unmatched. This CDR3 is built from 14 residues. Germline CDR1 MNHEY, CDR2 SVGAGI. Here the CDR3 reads CASSPEGAVNTQYF. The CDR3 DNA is TGTGCCAGCAGTCCCGAGGGGGCCGTAAATACGCAGTATTTT.

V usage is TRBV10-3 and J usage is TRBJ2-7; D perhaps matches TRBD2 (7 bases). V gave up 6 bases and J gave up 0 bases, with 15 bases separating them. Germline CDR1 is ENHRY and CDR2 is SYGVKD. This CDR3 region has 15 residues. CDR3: CAIRPGASGSYEQYF. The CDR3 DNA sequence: TGTGCCATCAGGCCGGGGGCTAGCGGCTCCTACGAGCAGTACTTC.

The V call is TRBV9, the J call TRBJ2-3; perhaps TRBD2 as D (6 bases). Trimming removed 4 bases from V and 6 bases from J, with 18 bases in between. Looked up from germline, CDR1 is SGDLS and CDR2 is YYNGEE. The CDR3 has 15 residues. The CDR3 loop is CASSPVNGSGDTQYF. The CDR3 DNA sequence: TGTGCCAGCAGCCCCGTTAACGGGAGCGGGGATACGCAGTATTTT.

CDR3 DNA: TGTGCCAGCTCACCACAGGGTTCGGGACAGGGTGCCCGCGAGCAGTACTTC. It yields the protein CASSPQGSGQGAREQYF. The rearrangement joins TRBV18 to TRBJ2-7; TRBD1 agrees at 9 bases. The V segment lost 1 base and the J segment 6 bases; nucleotides outside the gene matches: 13. In germline, CDR1 is KGHSH, CDR2 LQKENI. The CDR3 loop spans 17 amino acids.

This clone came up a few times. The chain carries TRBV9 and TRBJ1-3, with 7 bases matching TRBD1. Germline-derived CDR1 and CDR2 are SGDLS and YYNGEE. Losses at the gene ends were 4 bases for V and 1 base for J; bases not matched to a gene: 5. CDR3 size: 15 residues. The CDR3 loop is CASSTRQGSGNTIYF. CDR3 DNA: TGTGCCAGCAGCACCCGACAGGGTTCTGGAAACACCATATATTTT. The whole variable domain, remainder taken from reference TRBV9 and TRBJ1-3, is DSGVTQTPKHLITATGQRVTLRCSPRSGDLSVYWYQQSLDQGLQFLIQYYNGEERAKGNILERFSAQQFPDLHSELNLSSLELGDSALYFCASSTRQGSGNTIYFGEGSWLTVV.

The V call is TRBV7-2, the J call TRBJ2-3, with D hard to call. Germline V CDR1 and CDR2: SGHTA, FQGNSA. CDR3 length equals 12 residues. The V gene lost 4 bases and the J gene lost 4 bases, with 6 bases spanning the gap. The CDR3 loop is CASSSFADTQYF. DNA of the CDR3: TGTGCCAGCAGCTCCTTTGCAGATACGCAGTATTTT.

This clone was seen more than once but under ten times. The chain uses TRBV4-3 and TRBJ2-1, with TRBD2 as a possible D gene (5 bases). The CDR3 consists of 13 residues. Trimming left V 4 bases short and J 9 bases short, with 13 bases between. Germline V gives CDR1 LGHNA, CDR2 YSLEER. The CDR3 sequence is CASSLSGGGEQFF. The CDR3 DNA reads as TGCGCCAGCAGCCTGAGCGGAGGTGGTGAGCAGTTCTTC.

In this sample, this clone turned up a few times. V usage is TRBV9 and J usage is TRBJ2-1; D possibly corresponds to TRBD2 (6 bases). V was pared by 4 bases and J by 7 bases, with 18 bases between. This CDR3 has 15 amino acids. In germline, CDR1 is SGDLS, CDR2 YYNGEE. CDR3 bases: TGTGCCAGCAGCCCCCCTAGACTAGAGTTAAATGAGCAGTTCTTC. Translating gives CASSPPRLELNEQFF.

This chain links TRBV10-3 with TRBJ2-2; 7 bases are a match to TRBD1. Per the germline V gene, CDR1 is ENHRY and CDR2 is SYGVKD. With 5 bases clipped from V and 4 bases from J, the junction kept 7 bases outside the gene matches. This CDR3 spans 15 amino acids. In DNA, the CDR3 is TGTGCCATCAGTAACAGGGGAATTGGCACCGGGGAGCTGTTTTTT. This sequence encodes CAISNRGIGTGELFF.

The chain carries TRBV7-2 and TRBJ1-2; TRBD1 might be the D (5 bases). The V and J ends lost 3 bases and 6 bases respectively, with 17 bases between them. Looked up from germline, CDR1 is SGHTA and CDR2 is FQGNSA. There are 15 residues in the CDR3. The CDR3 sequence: CASSFKGAGTDGYTF. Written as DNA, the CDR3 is TGTGCCAGCAGCTTCAAAGGGGCAGGGACCGATGGCTACACCTTC.

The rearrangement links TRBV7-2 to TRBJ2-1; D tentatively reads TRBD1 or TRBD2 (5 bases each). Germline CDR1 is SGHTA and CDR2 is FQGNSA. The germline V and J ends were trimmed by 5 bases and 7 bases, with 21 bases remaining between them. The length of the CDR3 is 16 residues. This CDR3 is CASSREGSSGTNEQFF. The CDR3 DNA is TGTGCCAGCAGCCGCGAGGGGAGCTCTGGAACGAATGAGCAGTTCTTC. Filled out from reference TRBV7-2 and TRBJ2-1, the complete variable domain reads GAGVSQSPSNKVTEKGKDVELRCDPISGHTALYWYRQSLGQGLEFLIYFQGNSAPDKSGLPSDRFSAERTGGSVSTLTIQRTQQEDSAVYLCASSREGSSGTNEQFFGPGTRLTVL.

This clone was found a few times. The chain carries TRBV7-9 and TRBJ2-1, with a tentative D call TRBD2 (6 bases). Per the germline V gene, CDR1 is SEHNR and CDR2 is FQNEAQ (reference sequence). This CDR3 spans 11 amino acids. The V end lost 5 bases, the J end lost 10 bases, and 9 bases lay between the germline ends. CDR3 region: CASSAGGEQFF. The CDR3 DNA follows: TGTGCCAGCAGCGCTGGGGGGGAGCAGTTCTTC. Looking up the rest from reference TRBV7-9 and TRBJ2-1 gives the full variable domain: DTGVSQNPRHKITKRGQNVTFRCDPISEHNRLYWYRQTLGQGPEFLTYFQNEAQLEKSRLLSDRFSAERPKGSFSTLEIQRTEQGDSAMYLCASSAGGEQFFGPGTRLTVL.

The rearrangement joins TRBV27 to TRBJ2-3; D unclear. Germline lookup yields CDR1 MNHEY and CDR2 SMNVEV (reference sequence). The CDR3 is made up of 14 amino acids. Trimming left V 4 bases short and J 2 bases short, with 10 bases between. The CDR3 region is CASSSPLNTDTQYF. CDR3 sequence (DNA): TGTGCCAGCAGTTCGCCCCTTAACACAGATACGCAGTATTTT.

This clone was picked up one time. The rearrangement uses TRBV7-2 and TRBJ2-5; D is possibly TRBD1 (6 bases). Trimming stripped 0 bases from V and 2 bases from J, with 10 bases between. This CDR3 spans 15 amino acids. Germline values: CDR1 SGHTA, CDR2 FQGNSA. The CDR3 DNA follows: TGTGCCAGCAGCTTAGCGAGGGGGACACAAGAGACCCAGTACTTC. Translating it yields CASSLARGTQETQYF.

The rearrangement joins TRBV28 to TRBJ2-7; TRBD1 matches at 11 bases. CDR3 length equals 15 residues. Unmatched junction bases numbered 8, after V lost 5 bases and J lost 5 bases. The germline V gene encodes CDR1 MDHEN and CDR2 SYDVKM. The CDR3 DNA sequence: TGTGCCAGCAGTGCTCCGGGACAGGGGGTTGACGAGCAGTACTTC. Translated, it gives CASSAPGQGVDEQYF.

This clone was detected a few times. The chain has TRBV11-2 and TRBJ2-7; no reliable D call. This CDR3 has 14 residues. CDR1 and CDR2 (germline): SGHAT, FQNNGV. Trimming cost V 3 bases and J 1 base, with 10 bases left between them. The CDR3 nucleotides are TGTGCCAGCAGCTTTGGATTGGGGTCCTACGAGCAGTACTTC. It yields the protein CASSFGLGSYEQYF.

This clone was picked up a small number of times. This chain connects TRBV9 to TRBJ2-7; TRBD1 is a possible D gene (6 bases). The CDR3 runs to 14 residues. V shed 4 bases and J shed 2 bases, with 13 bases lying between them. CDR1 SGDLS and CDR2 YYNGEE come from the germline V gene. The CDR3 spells CASSPTGTTYEQYF. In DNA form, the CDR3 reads TGTGCCAGCAGCCCAACCGGGACAACCTACGAGCAGTACTTC.

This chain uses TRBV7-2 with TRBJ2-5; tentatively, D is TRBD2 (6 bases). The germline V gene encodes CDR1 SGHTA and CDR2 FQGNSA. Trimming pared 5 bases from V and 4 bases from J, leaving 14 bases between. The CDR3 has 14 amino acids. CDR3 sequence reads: CASSPGTSSETQYF. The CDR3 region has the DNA TGTGCCAGCAGCCCGGGGACTTCCTCAGAGACCCAGTACTTC.

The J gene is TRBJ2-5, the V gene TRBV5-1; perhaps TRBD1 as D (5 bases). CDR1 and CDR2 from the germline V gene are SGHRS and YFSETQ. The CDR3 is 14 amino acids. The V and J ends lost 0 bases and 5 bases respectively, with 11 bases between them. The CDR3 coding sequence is TGCGCCAGCAGCTTGGCTCAGGGTCAGGAGACCCAGTACTTC. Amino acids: CASSLAQGQETQYF.